This T cell receptor (beta chain) was sequenced for a study of OX40 agonist ivuxolimab in advanced cancers. About the study as a whole: The costimulatory receptor OX40 (CD134) was targeted by ivuxolimab, a fully human IgG2 agonistic monoclonal antibody. Intravenous ivuxolimab was administered to patients every 2 weeks at six dose levels: 0.01, 0.1, 0.3, 1.5, 3 and 10 mg/kg. Patients were allowed to have had prior anti-PD-1, anti-PD-L1 or anti-CTLA-4 therapy, and roughly 40% of the dose-escalation patients had been treated with checkpoint inhibitors. The paper covers the monotherapy dose-escalation part of the phase I ivuxolimab trial, which included N of about 50 patients. Of the roughly 52 dose-escalation patients, hepatocellular carcinoma was present in 19, melanoma in about 15, renal cell carcinoma in 9 and head and neck cancer in 9. The point of sequencing TCRbeta in the periphery was to test whether ivuxolimab changed TCR sequence diversity and drove clonal T-cell expansion. Three dose-escalation patients achieved partial responses, one with hepatocellular carcinoma and two with cutaneous melanoma. In the dose-escalation cohort, 82.7% of patients were male, and the mean age was 60 years with a range of roughly 23 to 90. The paper as a whole reports these results and caveats: Which antigens the clonally expanded peripheral T cells were specific for was not determined. At doses from 0.1 to 3.0 mg/kg, clonal expansion was seen in both CD4+ and CD8+ blood T cells between baseline and week 6. Low levels of normalized T-cell clonal expansion were also seen in some patients who did not respond. After ivuxolimab, more expanded clones were found on average in CD8+ T cells than in CD4+ T cells. In the 0.1-3.0 mg/kg groups, partial responders had among the lowest normalized peripheral clonal expansion, particularly in CD8+ T cells.

Inclusive of the bounding cysteine and phenylalanine, the CDR3 is 17 residues long. Just CDR3 DNA is preserved here, 51 bases in frame from base 1. Deletion took 4 bases off V and 0 bases off J, with a span of 16 bases between the germline ends. According to the germline V gene (reference sequence), CDR1 reads PRHDT and CDR2 reads FYEKMQ. Concerning this clone: The antigen this receptor binds is unknown. The record has no base qualities; no much larger clone is one base away.

For sequencing of the TCRbeta CDR3 region, genomic DNA was extracted from the sorted cells. The immunoSEQ Assay was used for sequencing of TCRbeta CDR3 regions. TCRdb took over this immuneACCESS table, retaining in-frame rearrangements with V and J assigned. Such tables are incomplete; in checked studies, under half of the missing clones stem from an unresolved V gene, and the remainder is unexplained. The sample table records about 12,000 clones; around 80% of these occur just once. The ten largest make up over 13% of the sample. Patients with a history of autoimmune disease or receiving systemic immunosuppression were excluded from the trial. In every dose cohort, peripheral blood was drawn for TCR sequencing at baseline, cycle 4 day 1, and cycle 7 day 1. Samples were obtained from an open-label, multicenter, first-in-human phase I dose-escalation trial of ivuxolimab. Adults with locally advanced or metastatic melanoma, renal cell, hepatocellular, or head and neck squamous cell carcinoma were enrolled in the trial. CD4+ and CD8+ T cells were sorted separately from peripheral blood before TCR sequencing.

The material sequenced was CD4+ or CD8+ T cells sorted from blood, taken in a trial of the OX40 agonist ivuxolimab. The source is an adult with an advanced solid tumor such as melanoma, head and neck, liver or kidney cancer. Rearrangement joined TRBV13 to TRBJ1-3; there is no confident call for the D gene. The DNA sequence is as follows: TGTGCCAGCAGCTCCCGCTCCGGGAAGTCCTCTGGAAACACCATATATTTT. This gives the protein CASSSRSGKSSGNTIYF.